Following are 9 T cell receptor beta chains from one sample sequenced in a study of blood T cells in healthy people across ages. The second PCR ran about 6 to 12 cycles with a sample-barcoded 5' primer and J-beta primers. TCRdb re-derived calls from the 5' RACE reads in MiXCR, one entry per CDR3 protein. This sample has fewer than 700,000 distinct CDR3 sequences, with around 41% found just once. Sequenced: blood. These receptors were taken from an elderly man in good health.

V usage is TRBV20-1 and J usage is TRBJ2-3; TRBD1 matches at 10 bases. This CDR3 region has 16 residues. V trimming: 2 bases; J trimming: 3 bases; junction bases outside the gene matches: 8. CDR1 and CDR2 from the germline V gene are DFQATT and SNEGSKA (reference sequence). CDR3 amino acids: CSARSGDRGITDTQYF. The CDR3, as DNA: TGCAGTGCTAGAAGTGGGGACAGGGGAATTACAGATACGCAGTATTTT.

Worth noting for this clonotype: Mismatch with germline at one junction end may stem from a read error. CDR3 sequence reads: CASSLGPQTGELFF. The CDR3 DNA reads as TGTGCTAGCAGCCTGGGACCTCAGACCGGGGAGCTGTTTTTT. The J gene is TRBJ2-2, the V gene TRBV7-7, with D tentatively TRBD1 or TRBD2 (5 bases each). Looked up from germline, CDR1 is SSHAT and CDR2 is FNYEAQ (reference sequence). CDR3 size: 14 residues.

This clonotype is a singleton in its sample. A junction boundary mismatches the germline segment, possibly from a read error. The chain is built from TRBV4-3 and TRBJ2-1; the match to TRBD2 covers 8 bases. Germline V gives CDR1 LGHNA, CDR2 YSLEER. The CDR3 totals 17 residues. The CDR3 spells CTSSQAGRAGADNEQFF. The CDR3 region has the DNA TGCACCAGCAGCCAAGCCGGAAGAGCGGGGGCGGACAATGAGCAGTTCTTC.

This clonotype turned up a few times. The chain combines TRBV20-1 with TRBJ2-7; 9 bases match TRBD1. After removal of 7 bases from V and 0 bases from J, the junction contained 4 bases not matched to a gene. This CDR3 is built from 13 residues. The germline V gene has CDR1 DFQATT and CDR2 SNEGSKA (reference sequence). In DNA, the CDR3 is TGCAGTGGGGGACAGGGTCACTCCTACGAGCAGTACTTC. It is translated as CSGGQGHSYEQYF.

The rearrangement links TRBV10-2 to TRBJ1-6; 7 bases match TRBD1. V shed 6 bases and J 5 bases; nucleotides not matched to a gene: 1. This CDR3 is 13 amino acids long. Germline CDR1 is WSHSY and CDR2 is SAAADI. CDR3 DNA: TGCGCCAGCAGAGGGACAGATAATTCACCCCTCCACTTT. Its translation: CASRGTDNSPLHF.

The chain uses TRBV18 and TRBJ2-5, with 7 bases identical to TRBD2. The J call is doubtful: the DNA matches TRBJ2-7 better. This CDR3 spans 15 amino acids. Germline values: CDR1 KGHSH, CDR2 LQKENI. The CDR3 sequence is CASSPLGGEGYEQYF. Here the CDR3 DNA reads TGTGCCAGCTCACCATTGGGAGGGGAGGGCTACGAGCAGTACTTC.

DNA of the CDR3: TGTGCCAGCAGCCTCCCGGCCACAGATACGCAGTATTTT. Protein sequence: CASSLPATDTQYF. V gene TRBV28 combines with J gene TRBJ2-3; no firm D call. The CDR3 is 13 amino acids. Trimming left V 6 bases short and J 2 bases short, with 9 bases between. Germline V gene data show CDR1 as MDHEN and CDR2 as SYDVKM.

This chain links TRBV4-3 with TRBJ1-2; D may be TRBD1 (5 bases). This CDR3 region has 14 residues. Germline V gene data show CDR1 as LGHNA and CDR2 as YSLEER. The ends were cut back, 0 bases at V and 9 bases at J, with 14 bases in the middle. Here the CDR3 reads CASSQEWSGRSYTF. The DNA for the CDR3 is TGCGCCAGCAGCCAAGAATGGTCAGGGCGAAGCTACACCTTC.

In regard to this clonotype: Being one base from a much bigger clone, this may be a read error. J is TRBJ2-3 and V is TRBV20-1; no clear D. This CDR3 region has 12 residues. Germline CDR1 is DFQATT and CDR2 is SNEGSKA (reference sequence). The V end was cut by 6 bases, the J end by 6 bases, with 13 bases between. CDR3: CSAVTGLDTQYF. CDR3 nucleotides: TGCAGTGCCGTGACTGGTCTTGATACGCAGTATTTT.